One T cell receptor (beta chain) is described in this entry. What it recognizes is unknown. This specimen comes from a study of radiation and T cells in renal cell carcinoma. Findings and caveats of the study: In blood, top tumor clones expanded by 2 weeks, shrinking by 4. No pretreatment tumor biopsies were available for baseline clonotypes.

Data came from immunoSEQ multiplex PCR; TCRdb stores just in-frame clones and leaves some out. Of 160,000 or so clones listed, approximately 88% are singletons. The time point was: blood 2 weeks post-SBRT. Noted treatment: 15 Gy SBRT to primary tumor, nephrectomy 4 weeks later. Sequencing used blood, obtained from a patient whose treatment included radiotherapy and nephrectomy. The receptor's source is a woman in her 50s with renal cell carcinoma.

The CDR3 here is CASSQDLGTGTGELFF. CDR3 in DNA: TGTGCCAGCAGCCAAGATTTAGGGACGGGGACCGGGGAGCTGTTTTTT. The rearrangement uses TRBV4-2 and TRBJ2-2; the D gene could be TRBD1 or TRBD2 (5 bases each). V was trimmed by 0 bases and J by 5 bases, leaving 13 bases between them. The CDR3 extends over 16 amino acids. Germline values: CDR1 LGHNA, CDR2 YNFKEQ.